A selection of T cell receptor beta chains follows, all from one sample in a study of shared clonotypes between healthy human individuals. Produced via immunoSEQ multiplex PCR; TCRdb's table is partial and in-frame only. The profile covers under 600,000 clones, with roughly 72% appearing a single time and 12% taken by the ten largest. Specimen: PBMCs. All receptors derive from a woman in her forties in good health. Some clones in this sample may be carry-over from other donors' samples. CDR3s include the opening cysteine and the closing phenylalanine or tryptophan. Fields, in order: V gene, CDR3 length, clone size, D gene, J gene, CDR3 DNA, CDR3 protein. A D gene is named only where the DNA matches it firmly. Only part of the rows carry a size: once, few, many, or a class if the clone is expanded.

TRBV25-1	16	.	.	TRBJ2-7	TGTGCCAGCAGTGATCCTCGACGGGACATCTTCAACGAGCAGTACTTC	CASSDPRRDIFNEQYF
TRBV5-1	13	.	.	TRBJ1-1	TGCGCCAGCAGCTTGCAGGCAGACACTGAAGCTTTCTTT	CASSLQADTEAFF
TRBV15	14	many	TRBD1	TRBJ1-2	TGTGCCACCAGCGGTACAGGGGGCGAATATGGCTACACCTTC	CATSGTGGEYGYTF
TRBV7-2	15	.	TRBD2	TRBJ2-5	TGTGCCAGCAGCTCTAGCGGGAGGTTGTGGGAGACCCAGTACTTC	CASSSSGRLWETQYF
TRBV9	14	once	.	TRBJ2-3	TGTGCCAGCAGCGTAGAGGTGCCCACAGATACGCAGTATTTT	CASSVEVPTDTQYF
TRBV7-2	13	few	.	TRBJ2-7	TGTGCCAGCAGCTTCAGGTTGGCCTACGAGCAGTACTTC	CASSFRLAYEQYF
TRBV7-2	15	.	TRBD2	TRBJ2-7	TGTGCCAGCAGCCCCCGAGGACTAGTCTCGGAAGAGCAGTACTTC	CASSPRGLVSEEQYF
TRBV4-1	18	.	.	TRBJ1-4	TGCGCCAGCAGCCAAGCTCCCCGGGCCCTAGGGGAGGGTGGTAAACTGTTTTTT	CASSQAPRALGEGGKLFF
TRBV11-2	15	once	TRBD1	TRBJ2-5	TGTGCCAGCAGCGGACAGGGAAAGGGCCAAGAGACCCAGTACTTC	CASSGQGKGQETQYF
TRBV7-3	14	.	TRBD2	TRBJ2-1	TGTGCCAGCAGCTTAGATAGTAGCGGGAGGTCGCAGTTCTTC	CASSLDSSGRSQFF
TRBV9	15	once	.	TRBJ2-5	TGTGCCAGCAGCCTCTATGGGGGGCCGACGGAGACCCAGTACTTC	CASSLYGGPTETQYF
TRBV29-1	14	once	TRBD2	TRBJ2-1	TGCAGCGTGCGAGCGGGAGGGCCCGGGAATGAGCAGTTCTTC	CSVRAGGPGNEQFF
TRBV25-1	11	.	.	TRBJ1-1	TGTGCCGGCATGAAGAACACTGAAGCTTTCTTT	CAGMKNTEAFF
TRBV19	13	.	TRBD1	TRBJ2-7	TGTGCCAGCCGGGGGACAGGGCTCTACGAGCAGTACTTC	CASRGTGLYEQYF
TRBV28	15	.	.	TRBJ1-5	TGTGCCAGCAGTTTTACCGGGGTTAGCAATCAGCCCCAGCATTTT	CASSFTGVSNQPQHF
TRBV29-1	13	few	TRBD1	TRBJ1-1	TGCAGCGTCGGACAGGGATGGGACACTGAAGCTTTCTTT	CSVGQGWDTEAFF
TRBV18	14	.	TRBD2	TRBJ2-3	TGTGCCAGCTCACTAGCGGGAGATTTGGATACGCAGTATTTT	CASSLAGDLDTQYF
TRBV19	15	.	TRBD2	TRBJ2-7	TGTGCCAGTAGTATGGCTAGCGGGACCTCCTACGAGCAGTACTTC	CASSMASGTSYEQYF
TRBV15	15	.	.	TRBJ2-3	TGTGCCACCAGCAGTCTGGAGCGAGACACAGATACGCAGTATTTT	CATSSLERDTDTQYF
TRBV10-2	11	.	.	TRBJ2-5	TGCGCCAGCGAATGGAGAGAGACCCAGTACTTC	CASEWRETQYF
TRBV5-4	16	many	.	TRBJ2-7	TGTGCCAGCAGCTTGGAAAGGACTGTAGAAGCCTACGAGCAGTACTTC	CASSLERTVEAYEQYF
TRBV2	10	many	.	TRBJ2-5	TGTGCCAGCAGTGAGGCGAAGCAGTACTTC	CASSEAKQYF
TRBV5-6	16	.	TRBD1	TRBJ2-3	TGTGCCAGCAGCTCACCCGGGACAGGGATTACAGATACGCAGTATTTT	CASSSPGTGITDTQYF
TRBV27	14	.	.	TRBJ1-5	TGTGCCAGCAGTCCGACCCATTCGGGACAGCCCCAGCATTTT	CASSPTHSGQPQHF
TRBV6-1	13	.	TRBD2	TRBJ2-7	TGTGCCAGCAGAATTAGCGGGACCCACGAGCAGTACTTC	CASRISGTHEQYF
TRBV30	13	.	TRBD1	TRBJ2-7	TGTGCCTGGAGTATTGGTGACAGGGTCCAGCAGTACTTC	CAWSIGDRVQQYF
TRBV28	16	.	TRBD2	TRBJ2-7	TGTGCCACCTGGACTAGCGGGAGTCGGGGCTCCTACGAGCAGTACTTC	CATWTSGSRGSYEQYF
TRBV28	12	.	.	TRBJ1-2	TGTGCCAGCAGTTTGTCCGGCTATGGCTACACCTTC	CASSLSGYGYTF
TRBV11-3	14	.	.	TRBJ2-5	TGTGCCAGCAGCTTAATGGGGGCTCAAGAGACCCAGTACTTC	CASSLMGAQETQYF
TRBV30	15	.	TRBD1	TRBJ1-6	TGTGCCTGGAGTGTGGGGACAGGGGATAGTTCACCCCTCCACTTT	CAWSVGTGDSSPLHF
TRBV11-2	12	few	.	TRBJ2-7	TGTGCCAGCAGCTGGAACGCCTACGAGCAGTACTTC	CASSWNAYEQYF
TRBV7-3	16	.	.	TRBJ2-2	TGTGCCAGCAGCTTAACGAGTAGCTCGGGCACCGGGGAGCTGTTTTTT	CASSLTSSSGTGELFF
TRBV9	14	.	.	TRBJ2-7	TGTGCCAGCAGCGTAGGTCGAGGGCCCTACGAGCAGTACTTC	CASSVGRGPYEQYF
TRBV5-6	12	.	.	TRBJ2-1	TGTGCCAGCAGCGTGAGATACAATGAGCAGTTCTTC	CASSVRYNEQFF
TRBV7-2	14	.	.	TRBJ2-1	TGTGCCAGCAGCCATACTACTAGTGCCAATGAGCAGTTCTTC	CASSHTTSANEQFF
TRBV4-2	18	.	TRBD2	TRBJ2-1	TGTGCCAGCAGCCAGAGGGGAGGAAGCGGGGTATTCACCAATGAGCAGTTCTTC	CASSQRGGSGVFTNEQFF
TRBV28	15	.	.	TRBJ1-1	TGTGCCAGCAGCCCGTCCGTAGGAGGGAGAAATAGAGCTTTCTTT	CASSPSVGGRNRAFF
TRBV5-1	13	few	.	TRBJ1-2	TGCGCCAGCAGCGCGACAGGTGACTATGGCTACACCTTC	CASSATGDYGYTF
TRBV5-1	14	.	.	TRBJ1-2	TGCGCCAGCAGCAGACCTGGGGATAACTATGGCTACACCTTC	CASSRPGDNYGYTF
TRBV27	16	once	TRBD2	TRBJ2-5	TGTGCCAGCAGTTTCTCGGGAGGCCCGATCCAAGAGACCCAGTACTTC	CASSFSGGPIQETQYF
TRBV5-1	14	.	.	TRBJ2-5	TGCGCCAGCAGCTTGACAGGGTACCAAGAGACCCAGTACTTC	CASSLTGYQETQYF
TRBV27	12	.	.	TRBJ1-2	TGTGCCAGCAGTTTACGGGGAGATGGCTACACCTTC	CASSLRGDGYTF